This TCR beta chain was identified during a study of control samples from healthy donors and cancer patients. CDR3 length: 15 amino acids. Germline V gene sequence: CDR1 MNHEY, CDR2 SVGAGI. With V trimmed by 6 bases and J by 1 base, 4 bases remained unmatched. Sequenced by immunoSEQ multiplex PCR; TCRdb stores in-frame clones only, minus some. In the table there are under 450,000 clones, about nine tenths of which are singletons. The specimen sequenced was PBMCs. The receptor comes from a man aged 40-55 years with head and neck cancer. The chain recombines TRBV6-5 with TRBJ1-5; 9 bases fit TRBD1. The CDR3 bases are TGTGCCAGCAGGACACAGGGGGCGAGCAATCAGCCCCAGCATTTT. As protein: CASRTQGASNQPQHF.